These T cell receptor beta chains were read from a single sample in a study of blood T cell repertoires in COVID-19. Generated by immunoSEQ multiplex PCR, the TCRdb table keeps only in-frame clones and is missing some. The sample includes nearly 65,000 clones, about 80% of them seen just once. The sample was peripheral blood. Receptors were obtained from a human donor in a cohort sampled during active COVID-19. Both conserved end residues are part of each CDR3. The D gene is left open where the match is weak. Clone size is not always given. Where it is, it says once, few, many or a class for expanded clones.

>TRBD2|TRBV27|.|TRBJ2-3
CASSSASGGADTQYF
>TRBD2|TRBV12-5|.|TRBJ2-1
CASGYSGGGYNEQFF
>.|TRBV11-2|.|TRBJ2-7
CASSLGHEQYF
>TRBD2|TRBV11-2|.|TRBJ2-7
CASSPRTSGEFYEQYF
>TRBD2|TRBV6-5|once|TRBJ2-1
CATPGLAHNEQFF
>.|TRBV7-2|.|TRBJ1-1
CASSLTVNTEAFF
>TRBD1|TRBV28|.|TRBJ1-4
CASSWDSQGADEKLFF
>.|TRBV28|.|TRBJ1-4
CASSTRTVSSATNEKLFF
>TRBD2|TRBV7-9|few|TRBJ2-1
CASSSGLAGARTEQFF
>.|TRBV12-3/TRBV12-4|.|TRBJ1-1
CASSHNSGTEAFF
>.|TRBV3-1/TRBV3-2|once|TRBJ2-7
CASSRNRDYEQYF
>TRBD1|TRBV28|.|TRBJ1-6
CASSPEGRGRSKSPLHF
>TRBD2|TRBV19|.|TRBJ2-1
CASSIAAGGLNEQFF
>.|TRBV2|.|TRBJ2-7
CASSGVAGSSYEQYF
>.|TRBV24-1|.|TRBJ1-1
CAPTGRRNTEAFF
>.|TRBV7-3|.|TRBJ2-2
CASSSGQPTGELFF
>.|TRBV5-1|.|TRBJ2-7
CASSHTVSSYEQYF
>.|TRBV4-3|.|TRBJ1-4
CASSQDLEVGAGLEKLFF
>TRBD1|TRBV28|.|TRBJ1-5
CASSLATLRGQGDNQPQHF
>TRBD1|TRBV19|.|TRBJ1-2
CASTRTGVLANYGYTF